Listed below are T cell receptor beta chains from one sample, sequenced in a study of blood T cell repertoires in COVID-19. Clones were sequenced by immunoSEQ multiplex PCR, and TCRdb holds only the in-frame ones, with some missing. Among around 230,000 clones listed, roughly 84% were seen once. The sequenced material came from peripheral blood. Every receptor here comes from a man aged 40-49 years who had recovered from COVID-19. CDR3s include the opening cysteine and the closing phenylalanine or tryptophan. D genes are given only for firm matches. Clone size is given for some rows only: seen once, a few or many times, or a class if the clone is expanded.

D: .
J: TRBJ1-1
V: TRBV27
size: .
DNA: TGTGCCAGCAGTCCCCAGATTTGGCGGGACACTGAAGCTTTCTTT
CDR3: CASSPQIWRDTEAFF

D: .
J: TRBJ2-5
V: TRBV7-9
size: .
DNA: TGTGCCAGCAGTCGGGACTTGGACTGGGTTAAGACCCAGTACTTC
CDR3: CASSRDLDWVKTQYF

D: .
J: TRBJ1-6
V: TRBV5-4
size: .
DNA: TGTGCCAGCAGTCCCTCCTCCGGGACACCCAATTCACCCCTCCACTTT
CDR3: CASSPSSGTPNSPLHF

D: .
J: TRBJ2-1
V: TRBV3-1/TRBV3-2
size: .
DNA: TGTGCCAGCAGCCAAGGGACGGGGACCTACAATGAGCAGTTCTTC
CDR3: CASSQGTGTYNEQFF

D: TRBD1
J: TRBJ2-7
V: TRBV6-6
size: .
DNA: TGTGCCAGCAGTCCAGGGGGCGAGGGGGACTCCTACGAGCAGTACTTC
CDR3: CASSPGGEGDSYEQYF

D: TRBD1
J: TRBJ2-1
V: TRBV5-1
size: .
DNA: TGCGCCAGCAGCAGTAGACAGGGGATAAGAGGCAATGAGCAGTTCTTC
CDR3: CASSSRQGIRGNEQFF

D: .
J: TRBJ2-7
V: TRBV11-2
size: .
DNA: TGTGCCAGCAGCTTAGACCCCGCGGACGAGCAGTACTTC
CDR3: CASSLDPADEQYF

D: .
J: TRBJ1-1
V: TRBV24-1
size: once
DNA: TGTGCCACCAGTGACTACACACAGGAAGGGAACACTGAAGCTTTCTTT
CDR3: CATSDYTQEGNTEAFF

D: .
J: TRBJ1-2
V: TRBV21-1
size: .
DNA: TGTGCCAGCAGCAAAGTTGGGGGGCAGGGGAGGGACTATGGCTACACCTTC
CDR3: CASSKVGGQGRDYGYTF

D: .
J: TRBJ2-1
V: TRBV3-1/TRBV3-2
size: .
DNA: TGTGCCAGCAGCCAAGATAGGGCCAGGGGAAAGCCTAACAATGAGCAGTTCTTC
CDR3: CASSQDRARGKPNNEQFF

D: TRBD1
J: TRBJ1-2
V: TRBV19
size: .
DNA: TGTGCCAGTAGTTTACAGGGGGACGATGGCTACACCTTC
CDR3: CASSLQGDDGYTF

D: TRBD2
J: TRBJ2-3
V: TRBV5-1
size: .
DNA: TGCGCCAGCAGCACGGGGACTAGCGGGGGCCTAGGCACAGATACGCAGTATTTT
CDR3: CASSTGTSGGLGTDTQYF

D: TRBD1
J: TRBJ1-1
V: TRBV18
size: .
DNA: TGTGCCAGCCCCCCCCCGACAGGGCTGAACACTGAAGCTTTCTTT
CDR3: CASPPPTGLNTEAFF

D: TRBD1
J: TRBJ1-1
V: TRBV30
size: .
DNA: TGTGCCTGGAGGGGGACAGGGCGCCCAGGCGCTGAAGCTTTCTTT
CDR3: CAWRGTGRPGAEAFF

D: .
J: TRBJ1-2
V: TRBV4-1
size: once
DNA: TGCGCCAGCAGCCAAGATCGGATCGGAGGGTTCAGCTATGGCTACACCTTC
CDR3: CASSQDRIGGFSYGYTF

D: TRBD2
J: TRBJ2-1
V: TRBV19
size: .
DNA: TGTGCCAGTAGTATAGATGGTGCGGGGGGGCGTAATGAGCAGTTCTTC
CDR3: CASSIDGAGGRNEQFF

D: .
J: TRBJ2-3
V: TRBV10-1
size: .
DNA: TGCGCCAGCACGCGGGACTTCACAGATACGCAGTATTTT
CDR3: CASTRDFTDTQYF

D: .
J: TRBJ1-1
V: TRBV19
size: .
DNA: TGTGCCAGTAGTTTCATGGAGATGAACACTGAAGCTTTCTTT
CDR3: CASSFMEMNTEAFF

D: .
J: TRBJ2-1
V: TRBV27
size: few
DNA: TGTGCCAGCAGGTTGGACTTCTACAATGAGCAGTTCTTC
CDR3: CASRLDFYNEQFF

D: TRBD1
J: TRBJ1-2
V: TRBV5-4
size: .
DNA: TGTGCCAGCAGCCCCGGACAGGTTGCCCCCGGCTACACCTTC
CDR3: CASSPGQVAPGYTF

D: TRBD1
J: TRBJ1-2
V: TRBV5-6
size: .
DNA: TGTGCCAGCAGCGCTGGGACAGGGACGCCTCTGGGCTACACCTTC
CDR3: CASSAGTGTPLGYTF

D: TRBD2
J: TRBJ2-5
V: TRBV9
size: .
DNA: TGTGCCAGCAGCGCCCGACTAGCAGAAGAGACCCAGTACTTC
CDR3: CASSARLAEETQYF

D: .
J: TRBJ2-7
V: TRBV5-1
size: .
DNA: TGCGCCAGCAGCTTGACCGCAGGGGCCCACGAGCAGTACTTC
CDR3: CASSLTAGAHEQYF

D: TRBD2
J: TRBJ2-1
V: TRBV14
size: once
DNA: TGTGCCAGCAGCCCTAGGGGACTAGTAGATAGCAATGAGCAGTTCTTC
CDR3: CASSPRGLVDSNEQFF

D: .
J: TRBJ2-2
V: TRBV9
size: once
DNA: TGTGCCAGCAGCGTAGGAGGAAACACCGGGGAGCTGTTTTTT
CDR3: CASSVGGNTGELFF

D: TRBD1
J: TRBJ1-2
V: TRBV7-9
size: .
DNA: TGTGCCAGCAGCTTACGACAGGGCGACTATGGCTACACCTTC
CDR3: CASSLRQGDYGYTF

D: TRBD2
J: TRBJ2-5
V: TRBV3-1/TRBV3-2
size: .
DNA: TGTGCCAGCAGCCAACCGCTACTAGCGGGGGGGCCAGTAAGTCAAGAGACCCAGTACTTC
CDR3: CASSQPLLAGGPVSQETQYF

D: .
J: TRBJ1-4
V: TRBV9
size: few
DNA: TGTGCCAGCAGCGTAGACCTCGTTGGGCGGGATGAAAAACTGTTTTTT
CDR3: CASSVDLVGRDEKLFF

D: .
J: TRBJ2-2
V: TRBV10-1
size: .
DNA: TGCGCCAGCAGTGACCGGGTCGACGGGGAGCTGTTTTTT
CDR3: CASSDRVDGELFF

D: .
J: TRBJ1-2
V: TRBV28
size: .
DNA: TGTGCCAGCAGTTTAGGGGCAGGTTCGGGTGGCTACACCTTC
CDR3: CASSLGAGSGGYTF

D: TRBD2
J: TRBJ2-3
V: TRBV20-1
size: .
DNA: TGCAGTGCTAGTGCGGCGGGGGGGACAGATACGCAGTATTTT
CDR3: CSASAAGGTDTQYF

D: .
J: TRBJ2-2
V: TRBV30
size: .
DNA: TGTGCCTGGAAGGAACTAGTCAACACCGGGGAGCTGTTTTTT
CDR3: CAWKELVNTGELFF

D: TRBD1
J: TRBJ1-1
V: TRBV6-2/TRBV6-3
size: once
DNA: TGTGCCAGCAGTAACCACAGGGGTAACACTGAAGCTTTCTTT
CDR3: CASSNHRGNTEAFF

D: TRBD1
J: TRBJ2-2
V: TRBV29-1
size: .
DNA: TGCAGCGTGCTCCGGGACAGGGGGGCCGGGGAGCTGTTTTTT
CDR3: CSVLRDRGAGELFF

D: TRBD2
J: TRBJ2-3
V: TRBV7-2
size: .
DNA: TGTGCCAGCAGCTCGGCGGGAGGCGACGCAGATACGCAGTATTTT
CDR3: CASSSAGGDADTQYF

D: .
J: TRBJ1-6
V: TRBV27
size: .
DNA: TGTGCCAGCAGTTTCAGACAGTATAATTCACCCCTCCACTTT
CDR3: CASSFRQYNSPLHF

D: TRBD1
J: TRBJ2-7
V: TRBV20-1
size: .
DNA: TGCAGTGCTAGTGGCAGGGGGCGCTACGAGCAGTACTTC
CDR3: CSASGRGRYEQYF

D: TRBD1
J: TRBJ2-7
V: TRBV27
size: .
DNA: TGTGCCAGCAGGAAAGGACAGGAAATCGGCGAGCAGTACTTC
CDR3: CASRKGQEIGEQYF

D: .
J: TRBJ2-2
V: TRBV5-1
size: many
DNA: TGCGCCAGCAGCTTGGACAGGGCGAACACCGGGGAGCTGTTTTTT
CDR3: CASSLDRANTGELFF

D: .
J: TRBJ2-6
V: TRBV7-8
size: .
DNA: TGTGCCAGCAGCTCAGACAGATCTGACTCTGGGGCCAACGTCCTGACTTTC
CDR3: CASSSDRSDSGANVLTF

D: TRBD1
J: TRBJ1-2
V: TRBV25-1
size: .
DNA: TGTGCCAGCAGCGCAGGGGGCTATGGCTACACCTTC
CDR3: CASSAGGYGYTF

D: .
J: TRBJ2-3
V: TRBV30
size: .
DNA: TGTGCCTGGACAGGGATTTCTTTGGATACGCAGTATTTT
CDR3: CAWTGISLDTQYF

D: .
J: TRBJ2-3
V: TRBV6-2/TRBV6-3
size: .
DNA: TGTGCCAGCAGTTACTCGGACTCCCAAGATACGCAGTATTTT
CDR3: CASSYSDSQDTQYF

D: TRBD2
J: TRBJ2-5
V: TRBV19
size: .
DNA: TGTGCCAGTAGCCACGGAAGAAACCGGAGACTAGCGGGAGTACAAGAGACCCAGTACTTC
CDR3: CASSHGRNRRLAGVQETQYF

D: .
J: TRBJ1-2
V: TRBV4-1
size: once
DNA: TGCGCCAGCAGCCAAGCTTCTGGCAGTCTAGCTAACTATGGCTACACCTTC
CDR3: CASSQASGSLANYGYTF

D: TRBD1
J: TRBJ2-5
V: TRBV11-2
size: .
DNA: TGTGCCAGCAGCACAGGGGGCCAAGAGACCCAGTACTTC
CDR3: CASSTGGQETQYF

D: TRBD1
J: TRBJ2-1
V: TRBV7-2
size: .
DNA: TGTGCCAGCAGCTCAAGGGACAGACACAATGAGCAGTTCTTC
CDR3: CASSSRDRHNEQFF

D: .
J: TRBJ1-5
V: TRBV6-5
size: .
DNA: TGTGCCAGCAGTCGAACAGTTAGCAATCAGCCCCAGCATTTT
CDR3: CASSRTVSNQPQHF